This T cell receptor (beta chain) was profiled in a study of response to subunit inactivated influenza vaccine. This clonotype appeared a few times. TCRdb re-derived calls from the RT-PCR reads in MiXCR, one entry per CDR3 protein. Of about 800,000 distinct CDR3 sequences listed, around 20% are singletons. Sequencing was performed on PBMCs from blood, taken more than 4 days after vaccination. The clonotype originates from a man aged 50-60 years who received an inactivated influenza vaccine.

The CDR3: CASSPRGGPYEQYF. The CDR3 DNA reads TGCGCCAGCAGCCCTCGGGGCGGCCCCTACGAGCAGTACTTC. The chain carries TRBV10-2 and TRBJ2-7, with D possibly called TRBD1 or TRBD2 (5 bases each). The CDR3 is made up of 14 amino acids. In germline, CDR1 is WSHSY, CDR2 SAAADI. Trimming left V 6 bases short and J 2 bases short, with 14 bases between.